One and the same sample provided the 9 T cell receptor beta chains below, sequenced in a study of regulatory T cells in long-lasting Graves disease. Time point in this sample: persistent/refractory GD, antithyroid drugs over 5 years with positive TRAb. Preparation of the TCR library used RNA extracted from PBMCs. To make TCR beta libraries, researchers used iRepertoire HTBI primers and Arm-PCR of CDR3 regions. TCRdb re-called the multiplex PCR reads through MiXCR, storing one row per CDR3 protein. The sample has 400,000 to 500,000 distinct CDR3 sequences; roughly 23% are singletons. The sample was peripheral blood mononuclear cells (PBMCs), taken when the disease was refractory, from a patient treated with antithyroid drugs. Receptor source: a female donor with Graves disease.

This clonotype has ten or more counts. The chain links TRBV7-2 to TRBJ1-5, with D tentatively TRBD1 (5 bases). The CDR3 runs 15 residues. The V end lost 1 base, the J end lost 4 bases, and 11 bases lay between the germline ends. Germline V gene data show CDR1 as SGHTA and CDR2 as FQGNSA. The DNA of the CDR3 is TGTGCCAGCAGCTTAGAATGGGGGAGGAATCAGCCCCAGCATTTT. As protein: CASSLEWGRNQPQHF.

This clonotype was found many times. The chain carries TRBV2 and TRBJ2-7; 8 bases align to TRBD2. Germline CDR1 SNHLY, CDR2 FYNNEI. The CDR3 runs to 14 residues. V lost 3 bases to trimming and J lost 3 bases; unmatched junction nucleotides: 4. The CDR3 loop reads CASSDTSGLYEQYF. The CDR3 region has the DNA TGTGCCAGCAGTGATACTAGCGGACTCTACGAGCAGTACTTC.

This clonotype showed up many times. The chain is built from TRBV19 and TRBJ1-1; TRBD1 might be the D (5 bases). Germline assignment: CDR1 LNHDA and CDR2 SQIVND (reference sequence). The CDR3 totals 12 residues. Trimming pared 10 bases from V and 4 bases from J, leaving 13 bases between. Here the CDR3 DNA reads TGTGCCACCTCCGACAGATTCACTGAAGCTTTCTTT. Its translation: CATSDRFTEAFF.

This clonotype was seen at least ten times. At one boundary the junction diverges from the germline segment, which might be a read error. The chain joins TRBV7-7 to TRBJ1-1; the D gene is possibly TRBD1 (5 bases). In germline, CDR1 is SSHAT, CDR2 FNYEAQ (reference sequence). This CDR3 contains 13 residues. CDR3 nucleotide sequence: TGTGCTAGCATCCAGGGCCGGAACACTGAAGCTTTCTTT. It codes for CASIQGRNTEAFF.

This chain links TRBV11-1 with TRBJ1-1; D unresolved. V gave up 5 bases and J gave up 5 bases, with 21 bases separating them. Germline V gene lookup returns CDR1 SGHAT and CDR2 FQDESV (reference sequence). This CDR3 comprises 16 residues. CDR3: CASSPNPWKGRTEAFF. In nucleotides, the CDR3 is TGTGCCAGCAGCCCAAATCCATGGAAAGGGCGAACTGAAGCTTTCTTT.

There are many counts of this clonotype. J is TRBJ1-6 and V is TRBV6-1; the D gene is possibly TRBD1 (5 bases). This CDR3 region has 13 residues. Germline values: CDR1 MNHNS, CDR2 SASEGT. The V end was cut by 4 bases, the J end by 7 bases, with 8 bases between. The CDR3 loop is CASSGQTNSPLHF. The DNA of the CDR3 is TGTGCCAGCAGTGGACAGACCAATTCACCCCTCCACTTT.

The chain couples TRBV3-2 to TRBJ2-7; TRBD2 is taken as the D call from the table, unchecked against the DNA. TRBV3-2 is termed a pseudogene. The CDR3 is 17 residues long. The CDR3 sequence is CASSQDCGGPPLLEQYF. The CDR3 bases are TGTGCCAGCAGCCAAGATTGCGGCGGGCCACCCCTCCTCGAGCAGTACTTC.

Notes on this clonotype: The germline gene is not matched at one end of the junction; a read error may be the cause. In DNA, the CDR3 is TGTGCCAGCAGCTTGGGGGCCACCTCTGGAACCACCATATATTTT. It codes for CASSLGATSGTTIYF. The chain recombines TRBV11-3 with TRBJ1-3; TRBD1 might be the D (6 bases). CDR3 size: 15 residues. Germline V gene sequence: CDR1 SGHNT, CDR2 YENEEA.

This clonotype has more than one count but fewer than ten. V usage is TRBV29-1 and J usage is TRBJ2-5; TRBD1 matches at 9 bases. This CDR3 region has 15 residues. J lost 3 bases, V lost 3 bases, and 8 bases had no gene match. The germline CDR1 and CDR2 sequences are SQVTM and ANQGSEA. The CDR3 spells CSVEILGQGKETQYF. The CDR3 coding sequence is TGCAGCGTTGAGATTTTGGGACAGGGTAAAGAGACCCAGTACTTC. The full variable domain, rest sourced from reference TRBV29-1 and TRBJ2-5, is SAVISQKPSRDICQRGTSLTIQCQVDSQVTMMFWYRQQPGQSLTLIATANQGSEATYESGFVIDKFPISRPNLTFSTLTVSNMSPEDSSIYLCSVEILGQGKETQYFGPGTRLLVL.